This entry lists 25 T cell receptor beta chains sequenced from one sample in a study of cytomegalovirus exposure and HLA in healthy donors. The PCR contained 60 Vbeta and 13 Jbeta primers. The data were produced by immunoSEQ multiplex PCR, yet TCRdb's version contains in-frame clones alone and is incomplete. This sample yields 120,000 or so clones, of which 80% are seen a single time; over 0.2% belongs to the top ten. Sequenced sample: PBMCs. The receptors were sampled from a man aged 45-65 years in good health and CMV-seronegative.

V is TRBV6-1 and J is TRBJ1-4; no firm D call. Germline loops: CDR1 MNHNS, CDR2 SASEGT. With 2 bases removed from V and 10 bases from J, the gap between germline ends came to 14 bases. The length of the CDR3 is 14 residues. The CDR3 nucleotides are TGTGCCAGCAGTGAAACTGTTATGTCCGTAAAACTGTTTTTT. Residues: CASSETVMSVKLFF.

V and J are TRBV2 and TRBJ1-1; the match to TRBD1 covers 7 bases. The CDR3 has 11 amino acids. V was pared by 6 bases and J by 12 bases, with 7 bases of the junction left unmatched. CDR1 is SNHLY, CDR2 FYNNEI, per germline. This chain's CDR3 is CASSAPGGPFF. In nucleotides, the CDR3 is TGTGCCAGCAGCGCTCCAGGGGGACCTTTCTTT.

This chain joins TRBV18 and TRBJ2-3; maybe TRBD2 (6 bases). The ends were cut back, 1 base at V and 2 bases at J, with 25 bases in the middle. Germline CDR1 and CDR2: KGHSH and LQKENI. The CDR3 contains 20 residues. CDR3 sequence reads: CASSPLHGRAGLQATDTQYF. DNA of the CDR3: TGTGCCAGCTCACCACTCCATGGTCGGGCGGGGCTTCAGGCCACAGATACGCAGTATTTT.

The rearrangement links TRBV4-3 to TRBJ1-5; D might be TRBD1 (6 bases). This CDR3 region has 16 residues. Germline values: CDR1 LGHNA, CDR2 YSLEER. Trimming removed 0 bases from V and 5 bases from J, with 14 bases in between. The CDR3 protein is CASSQEATGPHQPQHF. The CDR3 nucleotides read TGCGCCAGCAGCCAAGAGGCCACAGGGCCCCATCAGCCCCAGCATTTT.

This chain links TRBV28 with TRBJ2-7; D possibly corresponds to TRBD1 (6 bases). Germline CDR1 is MDHEN and CDR2 is SYDVKM. V lost 5 bases, J lost 3 bases, and 14 bases lay in between. The CDR3 covers 14 residues. Written as DNA, the CDR3 is TGTGCCAGCAGTCCAAGACAGGCACACTACGAGCAGTACTTC. It codes for CASSPRQAHYEQYF.

The rearrangement uses TRBV9 and TRBJ1-3; D remains ambiguous. CDR1 and CDR2 from the germline V gene are SGDLS and YYNGEE. The CDR3 covers 14 residues. Deletions cut 4 bases from V and 2 bases from J, with 10 bases between. Here the CDR3 reads CASSFPGAGNTIYF. In nucleotides, the CDR3 is TGTGCCAGCAGCTTCCCCGGGGCTGGAAACACCATATATTTT.

In this sample, this clone turned up once. Its ends do not fully match the called genes, so a read error is possible. This chain uses TRBV6-1 with TRBJ2-7; 8 bases fit TRBD1. The CDR3 runs 11 residues. In germline, CDR1 is MNHNS, CDR2 SASEGT. CDR3 protein: CASSRSGGANF. DNA of the CDR3: TGTGCCAGCAGTCGATCAGGGGGCGCGAACTTC.

The chain joins TRBV5-6 to TRBJ2-7; tentatively, D is TRBD2 (5 bases). This CDR3 spans 11 amino acids. Germline lookup yields CDR1 SGHDT and CDR2 YYEEEE. Deletions cut 4 bases from V and 6 bases from J, with 8 bases between. CDR3 loop: CASSPGSEQYF. CDR3 DNA sequence: TGTGCCAGCAGCCCGGGGAGCGAGCAGTACTTC.

The chain joins TRBV28 to TRBJ1-5, with 9 nucleotides matching TRBD1. Per the germline V gene, CDR1 is MDHEN and CDR2 is SYDVKM. J was trimmed by 6 bases and V by 5 bases; bases with no gene match: 5. The CDR3 extends over 14 amino acids. Written as DNA, the CDR3 is TGTGCCAGCAGTCCGACAGGGGGAAGTCAGCCCCAGCATTTT. Translating it yields CASSPTGGSQPQHF.

The rearrangement uses TRBV7-3 and TRBJ2-7; no definite D call. The germline V gene has CDR1 SGHTA and CDR2 FQGTGA. The CDR3 consists of 13 residues. Deletions cut 3 bases from V and 4 bases from J, with 10 bases between. CDR3 in DNA: TGTGCCAGCAGCTTGTCGCCGGGTTACGAGCAGTACTTC. Translated: CASSLSPGYEQYF.

This clone was recorded a few times. This chain links TRBV9 with TRBJ2-7; 8 nucleotides align to TRBD2. Germline CDR1 SGDLS, CDR2 YYNGEE. This CDR3 comprises 17 residues. V was pared by 0 bases and J by 6 bases, with 14 bases of the junction left unmatched. The CDR3 DNA sequence: TGTGCCAGCAGCGTAGATGGGGGCGGGGGGCCCCTTCGCGAGCAGTACTTC. Amino acid sequence: CASSVDGGGGPLREQYF.

In DNA form, the CDR3 reads TGTGCCAGCAGCTTGCAAGGGCGGGACTCCTACGAGCAGTACTTC. It yields the protein CASSLQGRDSYEQYF. The chain links TRBV7-2 to TRBJ2-7; D perhaps matches TRBD2 (6 bases). Trimming stripped 3 bases from V and 0 bases from J, with 12 bases between. CDR3 size: 15 residues. Germline-derived CDR1 and CDR2 are SGHTA and FQGNSA.

The chain carries TRBV5-1 and TRBJ2-7, with D maybe TRBD1 (6 bases). V was cut by 3 bases and J by 3 bases, with 16 bases left in between. The CDR3 contains 15 residues. The germline CDR1 and CDR2 sequences are SGHRS and YFSETQ. The CDR3: CASSSDPTGRYEQYF. Here the CDR3 DNA reads TGCGCCAGCAGCTCGGACCCGACAGGCCGCTACGAGCAGTACTTC.

The rearrangement uses TRBV10-3 and TRBJ2-7; no definite D call. V was shortened by 5 bases and J by 1 base, with 3 bases between the two germline ends. CDR1 ENHRY and CDR2 SYGVKD come from the germline V gene. The CDR3 runs 11 residues. CDR3 in DNA: TGTGCCATCAGTTCTTCCTACGAGCAGTACTTC. Amino acid sequence: CAISSSYEQYF.

The V call is TRBV9, the J call TRBJ1-1, with unresolved D. Germline V CDR1 and CDR2: SGDLS, YYNGEE. CDR3 length: 14 residues. Trimming cost V 0 bases and J 2 bases, with 8 bases left between them. CDR3 nucleotide sequence: TGTGCCAGCAGCGTAGATTCAGATAACACTGAAGCTTTCTTT. It specifies CASSVDSDNTEAFF.

The rearrangement links TRBV9 to TRBJ1-4, with 7 bases lining up with TRBD1. Germline loops: CDR1 SGDLS, CDR2 YYNGEE. CDR3 length: 15 residues. After removal of 3 bases from V and 8 bases from J, the junction contained 10 bases not matched to a gene. The CDR3 is CASSGLTGRGEKLFF. CDR3 DNA sequence: TGTGCCAGCAGCGGCCTGACAGGGCGAGGGGAAAAACTGTTTTTT.

The chain recombines TRBV27 with TRBJ2-3, with no clear D. CDR3 length equals 11 residues. V lost 3 bases and J lost 7, with 5 bases in between. Germline CDR1 reads MNHEY; CDR2 reads SMNVEV (reference sequence). DNA of the CDR3: TGTGCCAGCAGTTTTTCAAATACGCAGTATTTT. Translation gives CASSFSNTQYF.

The gene calls are TRBV7-9 and TRBJ2-7, with a tentative D call TRBD1 (6 bases). The CDR3 runs to 19 residues. The germline gives CDR1 SEHNR, CDR2 FQNEAQ (reference sequence). The V gene lost 5 bases and the J gene lost 2 bases, with 28 bases spanning the gap. The CDR3: CASSSIETRGQNRPYEQYF. CDR3 bases: TGTGCCAGCAGCAGTATAGAGACCAGGGGCCAAAATAGACCCTACGAGCAGTACTTC. The variable domain in full, with the rest retrieved from reference TRBV7-9 and TRBJ2-7, is DTGVSQNPRHKITKRGQNVTFRCDPISEHNRLYWYRQTLGQGPEFLTYFQNEAQLEKSRLLSDRFSAERPKGSFSTLEIQRTEQGDSAMYLCASSSIETRGQNRPYEQYFGPGTRLTVT.

The chain combines TRBV4-3 with TRBJ2-7, with a weak D call TRBD2 (5 bases). Trimming took off 0 bases at V and 12 bases at J, with 12 bases between the two ends. Germline V gives CDR1 LGHNA, CDR2 YSLEER. The CDR3 runs 12 residues. The DNA of the CDR3 is TGCGCCAGCAGCCAAGATTTCGGGAATTTGTACTTC. Amino acids: CASSQDFGNLYF.

The genes are TRBV19 and TRBJ1-2; D is unresolved. The V gene's germline CDR1 is LNHDA and CDR2 SQIVND (reference sequence). The CDR3 loop spans 12 amino acids. Trimming cost V 7 bases and J 1 base, with 7 bases left between them. The CDR3 loop is CASTYGNYGYTF. DNA of the CDR3: TGTGCCAGTACTTACGGTAACTATGGCTACACCTTC.

This clone was picked up one time. V and J are TRBV29-1 and TRBJ2-5, with 10 bases fitting TRBD1. The end of the DNA is better explained by TRBJ2-7, so the J call may be wrong. The CDR3 is 14 amino acids. The germline CDR1 and CDR2 sequences are SQVTM and ANQGSEA. The CDR3 sequence: CSAILSGTGDEQYF. CDR3 DNA: TGCAGCGCTATATTAAGCGGGACAGGGGACGAGCAGTACTTC.

The V gene is TRBV28, the J gene TRBJ1-2; D might be TRBD1 (6 bases). This CDR3 spans 15 amino acids. Trimming pared 1 base from V and 5 bases from J, leaving 14 bases between. Looked up from germline, CDR1 is MDHEN and CDR2 is SYDVKM. The CDR3 nucleotides read TGTGCCAGCAGTTTATCAGGGGCCGTAGAGTATGGCTACACCTTC. This gives the protein CASSLSGAVEYGYTF.

The chain uses TRBV15 and TRBJ2-5; D may be TRBD2 (5 bases). V lost 3 bases and J 1 base, leaving 12 bases between the germline ends. CDR1 and CDR2 (germline): LNHNV, YYDKDF (reference sequence). The length of the CDR3 is 15 residues. DNA of the CDR3: TGTGCCACCAGCAGGGCTAGCCATTTCCAAGAGACCCAGTACTTC. It translates to CATSRASHFQETQYF.

V gene TRBV4-1 combines with J gene TRBJ2-1, with 12 bases aligning to TRBD2. CDR3 length: 16 residues. V was pared by 6 bases and J by 4 bases, with 7 bases of the junction left unmatched. Germline V CDR1 and CDR2: MGHRA, YSYEKL. This chain's CDR3 is CASSLSSGGGYNEQFF. For the CDR3, the DNA is TGCGCCAGCAGTTTGTCTAGCGGGGGGGGGTACAATGAGCAGTTCTTC.

This clone was seen a few times. One end of the junction varies from germline; a read error may be responsible. The chain recombines TRBV28 with TRBJ1-5; TRBD1 agrees at 9 bases. Germline V lookup: CDR1 MDHEN, CDR2 SYDVKM. The CDR3 consists of 17 residues. The CDR3 nucleotides read TGTGCCAGCAGTTTATGGCGAGGTACAGGGGGCAACCAGCCCCAGCATTTT. Translation: CASSLWRGTGGNQPQHF.